The T cell receptor (beta chain) described here comes from a study of blood T cell repertoires in COVID-19. Produced via immunoSEQ multiplex PCR; TCRdb's table is partial and in-frame only. The sample contains about 160,000 clones, more than 60% of which appear only once. The germline CDR1 and CDR2 sequences are LGHNA and YNFKEQ. The V and J ends lost 0 bases and 4 bases, in that order; junction bases with no gene match: 7. The CDR3 is 17 amino acids. The receptor was isolated from a man between 65 and 79 years old with acute or convalescent COVID-19. Sequenced material: peripheral blood. This chain uses TRBV4-2 with TRBJ1-2; 11 bases are shared with TRBD1. CDR3: CASSQDPGTGGVYGYTF. The CDR3 DNA reads TGTGCCAGCAGCCAAGACCCCGGGACAGGGGGAGTCTATGGCTACACCTTC.